These T cell receptor beta chains were read from a single sample in a study of tumor-infiltrating lymphocytes in localized non-small cell lung cancer. Method: immunoSEQ multiplex PCR; TCRdb's copy keeps in-frame clones and lacks some. This sample has more than 10,000 clones, with 78% found just once. Sequenced material: lung tumor tissue. These receptors originate from a human donor with non-small cell lung cancer. The CDR3 runs from the conserved cysteine through the conserved F or W. Each record gives: J gene, V gene, D gene, clone size, CDR3 DNA, CDR3 protein. A D gene is named only where the DNA matches it firmly. Where a row states a size, it is once, few, many or the class of an expanded clone; other rows omit it.

J gene: TRBJ1-4; V gene: TRBV28; D gene: -; clone size: -; CDR3 DNA: TGTGCCAGCAGAAAGACTGGGGGCGCTCCCCTGTTTTTT; CDR3 protein: CASRKTGGAPLFF
J gene: TRBJ2-5; V gene: TRBV5-8; D gene: TRBD1; clone size: once; CDR3 DNA: TGTGCCAGCAGGCGCGGGACAGGGGCCCGGGAGACCCAGTACTTC; CDR3 protein: CASRRGTGARETQYF
J gene: TRBJ1-4; V gene: TRBV2; D gene: -; clone size: -; CDR3 DNA: TGTGCCAGCACTTATGGGGAAAAACTGTTTTTT; CDR3 protein: CASTYGEKLFF
J gene: TRBJ2-5; V gene: TRBV2; D gene: TRBD2; clone size: -; CDR3 DNA: TGTGCCAGCGGGAGACTAGCGGGGGCACGGGAGACCCAGTACTTC; CDR3 protein: CASGRLAGARETQYF
J gene: TRBJ1-6; V gene: TRBV5-6; D gene: TRBD1; clone size: few; CDR3 DNA: TGTGCCAGCAGCTGGGACAGGGCCAATTCACCCCTCCACTTT; CDR3 protein: CASSWDRANSPLHF
J gene: TRBJ2-7; V gene: TRBV6-1; D gene: TRBD1; clone size: -; CDR3 DNA: TGTGCCAGCAGTTTCGACAGGGGGCATTCCCGGGCGCAGTACTTC; CDR3 protein: CASSFDRGHSRAQYF
J gene: TRBJ2-7; V gene: TRBV6-6; D gene: -; clone size: -; CDR3 DNA: TGTGCCAGCAGTTACTCGACGAGGGCCTACGAGCAGTACTTC; CDR3 protein: CASSYSTRAYEQYF
J gene: TRBJ2-1; V gene: TRBV6-1; D gene: -; clone size: -; CDR3 DNA: TGTGCCAGCAGTGAACAGAGACAGTCCTACAATGAGCAGTTCTTC; CDR3 protein: CASSEQRQSYNEQFF
J gene: TRBJ2-7; V gene: TRBV28; D gene: -; clone size: -; CDR3 DNA: TGTGCCAGCAGTTTCGGCCGTCGAGAGCAGTACTTC; CDR3 protein: CASSFGRREQYF
J gene: TRBJ1-5; V gene: TRBV2; D gene: -; clone size: -; CDR3 DNA: TGTGCCAGCAGTGATGAGGGAAATCAGCCCCAGCATTTT; CDR3 protein: CASSDEGNQPQHF